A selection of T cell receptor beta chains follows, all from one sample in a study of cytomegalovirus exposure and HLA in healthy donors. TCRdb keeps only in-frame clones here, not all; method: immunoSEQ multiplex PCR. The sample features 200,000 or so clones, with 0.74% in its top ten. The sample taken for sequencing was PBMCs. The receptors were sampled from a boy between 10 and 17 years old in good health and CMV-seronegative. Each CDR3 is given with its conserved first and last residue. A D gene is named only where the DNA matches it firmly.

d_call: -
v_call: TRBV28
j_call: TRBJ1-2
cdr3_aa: CASRSDTVRGYTF
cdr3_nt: TGTGCCAGCAGGTCGGATACAGTTCGTGGCTACACCTTC

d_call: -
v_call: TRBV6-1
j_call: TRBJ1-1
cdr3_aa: CATIHGVDTEAFF
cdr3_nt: TGTGCCACCATCCACGGGGTGGACACTGAAGCTTTCTTT

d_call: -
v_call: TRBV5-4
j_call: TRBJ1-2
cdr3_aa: CASSYDIGHPGGYTF
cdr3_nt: TGTGCCAGCAGCTACGACATCGGTCACCCGGGGGGCTACACCTTC

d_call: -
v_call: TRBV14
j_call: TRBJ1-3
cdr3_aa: CASSQELGSGNTIYF
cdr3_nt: TGTGCCAGCAGCCAAGAACTTGGCTCTGGAAACACCATATATTTT

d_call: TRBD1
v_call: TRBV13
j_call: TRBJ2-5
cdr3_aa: CASSSYGTVQEQYF
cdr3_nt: TGTGCCAGCAGCTCGTACGGGACAGTGCAGGAGCAGTACTTC

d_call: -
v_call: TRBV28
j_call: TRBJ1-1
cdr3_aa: CASTLVRGGNTEAFF
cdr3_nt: TGTGCCAGCACCTTGGTTCGGGGGGGGAACACTGAAGCTTTCTTT

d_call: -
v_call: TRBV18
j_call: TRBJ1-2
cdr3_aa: CASSPGSGYTF
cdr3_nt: TGTGCCAGCTCACCCGGTAGCGGCTACACCTTC

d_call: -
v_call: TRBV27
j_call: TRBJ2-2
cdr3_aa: CASSPENTGELFF
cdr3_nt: TGTGCCAGCAGTCCAGAGAACACCGGGGAGCTGTTTTTT

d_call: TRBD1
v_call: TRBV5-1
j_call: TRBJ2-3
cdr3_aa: CASSLGRGLTDTQYF
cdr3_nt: TGCGCCAGCAGCTTGGGTAGGGGGCTCACAGATACGCAGTATTTT

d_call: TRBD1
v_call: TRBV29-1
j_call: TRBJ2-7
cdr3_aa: CSVTGQGYEQYF
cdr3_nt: TGCAGCGTTACCGGACAGGGCTACGAGCAGTACTTC

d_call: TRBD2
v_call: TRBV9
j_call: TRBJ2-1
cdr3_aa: CASSVRSGGAYNEQFF
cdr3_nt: TGTGCCAGCAGCGTACGGTCCGGGGGGGCTTACAATGAGCAGTTCTTC

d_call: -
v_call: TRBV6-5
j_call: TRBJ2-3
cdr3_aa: CASSYQGSDTQYF
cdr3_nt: TGTGCCAGCAGTTATCAGGGATCAGATACGCAGTATTTT

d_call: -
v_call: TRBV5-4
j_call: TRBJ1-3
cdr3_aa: CAHSGEAGNTIYF
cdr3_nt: TGTGCCCACTCGGGGGAGGCGGGAAACACCATATATTTT

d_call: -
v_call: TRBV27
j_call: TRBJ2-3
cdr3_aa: CATLDSFSTDTQYF
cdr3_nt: TGTGCCACTCTCGACAGCTTTAGCACAGATACGCAGTATTTT

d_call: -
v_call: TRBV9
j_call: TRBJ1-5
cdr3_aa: CASSREWANQPQHF
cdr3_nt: TGTGCCAGCAGCCGAGAGTGGGCTAATCAGCCCCAGCATTTT

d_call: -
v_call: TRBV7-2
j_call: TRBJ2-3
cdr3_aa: CASSLGASTDTQYF
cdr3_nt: TGTGCCAGCAGCTTAGGAGCTAGCACAGATACGCAGTATTTT

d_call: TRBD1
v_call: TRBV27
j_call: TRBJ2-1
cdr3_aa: CASSVSDRGRNEQFF
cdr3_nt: TGTGCCAGCTCAGTTTCGGACAGGGGGCGCAATGAGCAGTTCTTC

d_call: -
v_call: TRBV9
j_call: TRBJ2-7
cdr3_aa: CASSRDSLYEQYF
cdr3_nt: TGTGCCAGCAGCCGGGACTCCCTTTACGAGCAGTACTTC

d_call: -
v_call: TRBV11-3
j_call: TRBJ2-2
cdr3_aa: CASSLRRDGELFF
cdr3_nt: TGTGCCAGCAGCTTACGGAGAGACGGGGAGCTGTTTTTT

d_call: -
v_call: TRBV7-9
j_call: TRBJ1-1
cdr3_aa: CASSPDRVNTEAFF
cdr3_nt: TGTGCCAGCAGCCCGGACAGAGTAAACACTGAAGCTTTCTTT

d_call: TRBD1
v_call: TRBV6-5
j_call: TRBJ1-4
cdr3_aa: CASRLTGGISEKLFF
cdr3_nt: TGTGCCAGCAGACTTACAGGGGGCATAAGTGAAAAACTGTTTTTT

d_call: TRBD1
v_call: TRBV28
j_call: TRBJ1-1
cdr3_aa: CASSKTDRDLYWTEAFF
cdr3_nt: TGTGCCAGCAGTAAAACGGACAGGGACCTCTACTGGACTGAAGCTTTCTTT

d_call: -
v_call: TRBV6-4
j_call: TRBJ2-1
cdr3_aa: CASSAGILTNNEQFF
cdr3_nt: TGTGCCAGCAGTGCGGGGATTCTAACTAACAATGAGCAGTTCTTC

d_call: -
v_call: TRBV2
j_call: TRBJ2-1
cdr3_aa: CASRKGKLAGEQFF
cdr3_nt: TGTGCCAGCAGGAAGGGGAAACTAGCCGGTGAGCAGTTCTTC

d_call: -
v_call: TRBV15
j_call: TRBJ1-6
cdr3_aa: CATSRELEVRYSPLHF
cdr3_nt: TGTGCCACCAGCAGAGAACTCGAAGTACGTTATTCACCCCTCCACTTT

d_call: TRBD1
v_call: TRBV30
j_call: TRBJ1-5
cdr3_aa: CAWSETGGGNQPQHF
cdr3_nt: TGTGCCTGGAGCGAGACAGGGGGCGGCAATCAGCCCCAGCATTTT

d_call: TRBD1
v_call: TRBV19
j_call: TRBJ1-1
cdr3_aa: CASSLGTGMAFF
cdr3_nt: TGTGCCAGTAGTCTGGGGACAGGGATGGCTTTCTTT

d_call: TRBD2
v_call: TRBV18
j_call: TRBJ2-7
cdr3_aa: CASSPGLADEQYF
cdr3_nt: TGTGCCAGCTCACCGGGACTAGCCGACGAGCAGTACTTC

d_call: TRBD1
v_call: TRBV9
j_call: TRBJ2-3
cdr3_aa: CASSATPGTGSTDTQYF
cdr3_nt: TGTGCCAGCAGCGCAACCCCCGGGACAGGGAGCACAGATACGCAGTATTTT

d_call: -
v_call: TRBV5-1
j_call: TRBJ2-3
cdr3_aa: CASKNRFEVGDTQYF
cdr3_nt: TGCGCCAGCAAAAACCGTTTCGAGGTCGGAGATACGCAGTATTTT

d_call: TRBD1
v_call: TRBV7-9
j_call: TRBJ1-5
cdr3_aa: CASSQGQGAQPQHF
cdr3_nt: TGTGCCAGCAGCCAAGGACAGGGGGCTCAGCCCCAGCATTTT

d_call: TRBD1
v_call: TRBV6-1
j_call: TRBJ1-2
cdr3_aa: CASSGQGDNYGYTF
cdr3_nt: TGTGCCAGCAGCGGACAGGGTGATAACTATGGCTACACCTTC

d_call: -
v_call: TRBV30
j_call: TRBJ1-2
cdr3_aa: CAWSVFGGGYTF
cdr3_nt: TGTGCCTGGAGTGTCTTTGGGGGCGGCTACACCTTC

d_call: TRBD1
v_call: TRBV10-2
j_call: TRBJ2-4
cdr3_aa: CASGTGGRPDKVKNIQYF
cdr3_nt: TGCGCCAGCGGGACAGGGGGAAGGCCTGATAAAGTTAAAAACATTCAGTACTTC

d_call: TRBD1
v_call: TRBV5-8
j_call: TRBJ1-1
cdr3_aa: CASSQGQGGTFF
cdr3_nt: TGTGCCAGCAGCCAGGGACAGGGCGGTACTTTCTTT

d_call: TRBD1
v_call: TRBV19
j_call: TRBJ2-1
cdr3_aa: CASSIGQGVRVYNEQFF
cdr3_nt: TGTGCCAGTAGTATCGGACAGGGGGTAAGGGTATACAATGAGCAGTTCTTC

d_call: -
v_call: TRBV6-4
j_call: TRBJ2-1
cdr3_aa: CASSQSPGSYNEQFF
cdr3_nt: TGTGCCAGCAGTCAGTCGCCGGGATCCTACAATGAGCAGTTCTTC

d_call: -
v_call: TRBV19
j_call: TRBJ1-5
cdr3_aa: CASSMYPGTRDQPQHF
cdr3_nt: TGTGCCAGTAGTATGTATCCAGGGACAAGGGATCAGCCCCAGCATTTT

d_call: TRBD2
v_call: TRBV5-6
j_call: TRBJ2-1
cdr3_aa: CASSLVAGAYNEQFF
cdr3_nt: TGTGCCAGCAGCTTGGTAGCGGGAGCGTACAATGAGCAGTTCTTC

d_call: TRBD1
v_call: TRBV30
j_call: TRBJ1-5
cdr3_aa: CAWNLRGQSNQPQHF
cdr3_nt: TGTGCCTGGAACCTCAGGGGGCAAAGCAATCAGCCCCAGCATTTT

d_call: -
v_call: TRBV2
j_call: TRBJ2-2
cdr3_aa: CASRERPSLAGELFF
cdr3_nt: TGTGCCAGCAGAGAGAGGCCTAGTTTGGCCGGGGAGCTGTTTTTT